The present T cell receptor beta chain was sequenced within a study of CD8+CD57+ T cells in acquired aplastic anemia. Overall study findings and caveats: Patients showed no significant difference from controls in CD8+ Simpson's diversity.

Genomic DNA templated the TCR beta VDJ and CDR3 profiling. Via MiXCR, TCRdb re-called the reads, giving one row per CDR3 protein. The sample has hundreds of thousands of distinct CDR3 sequences, under 65% seen once; the top ten hold around 1.2%. Germline V gives CDR1 SGDLS, CDR2 YYNGEE. With 0 bases removed from V and 2 bases from J, the gap between germline ends came to 9 bases. CDR3 length: 14 residues. For sequencing, patients were chosen who had shown expansion of CD8+CD57+ cells by flow cytometry. Note on this clonotype: Its antigen is not known.

The rearrangement uses TRBV9 and TRBJ2-7, with a possible D match to TRBD2 (5 bases). The sample consisted of sorted CD4+, CD8+, or CD8+CD57+ T cells (not recorded which) from PBMCs. The receptor's source is a human donor with aplastic anemia. CDR3 amino acids: CASSVGGQAYEQYF. CDR3 in DNA: TGTGCCAGCAGCGTAGGAGGGCAAGCCTACGAGCAGTACTTC.